Sequencing of this T cell receptor beta chain was carried out in a study of blood T cell repertoires in COVID-19. Study in general: The analysed material was cDNA or gDNA that came from T cells, B-cell-depleted T cells, or PBMCs.

Per the original data handling: Amplification of reference gene primers was used by the study to estimate nucleated cell counts. Only in-frame clones appear in the TCRdb table, and some are missing; sequencing was by immunoSEQ multiplex PCR. V, J and clone size are those of that table, while D and trimming were read from the DNA. The table lists roughly 57,000 clones, about 87% of them singletons. V lost 6 bases and J lost 6; bases outside the gene matches: 7. Germline V gives CDR1 SNHLY, CDR2 FYNNEI. This CDR3 is 15 amino acids long. The rearrangement joins TRBV2 to TRBJ2-2, with TRBD1 matching 10 bases. This TCR was sampled from a man aged 55 to 70 with active or convalescent COVID-19. Source material: peripheral blood. CDR3 in amino acids: CASSYIGQGAGELFF. The CDR3 coding sequence is TGTGCCAGCAGCTACATAGGACAGGGGGCCGGGGAGCTGTTTTTT.